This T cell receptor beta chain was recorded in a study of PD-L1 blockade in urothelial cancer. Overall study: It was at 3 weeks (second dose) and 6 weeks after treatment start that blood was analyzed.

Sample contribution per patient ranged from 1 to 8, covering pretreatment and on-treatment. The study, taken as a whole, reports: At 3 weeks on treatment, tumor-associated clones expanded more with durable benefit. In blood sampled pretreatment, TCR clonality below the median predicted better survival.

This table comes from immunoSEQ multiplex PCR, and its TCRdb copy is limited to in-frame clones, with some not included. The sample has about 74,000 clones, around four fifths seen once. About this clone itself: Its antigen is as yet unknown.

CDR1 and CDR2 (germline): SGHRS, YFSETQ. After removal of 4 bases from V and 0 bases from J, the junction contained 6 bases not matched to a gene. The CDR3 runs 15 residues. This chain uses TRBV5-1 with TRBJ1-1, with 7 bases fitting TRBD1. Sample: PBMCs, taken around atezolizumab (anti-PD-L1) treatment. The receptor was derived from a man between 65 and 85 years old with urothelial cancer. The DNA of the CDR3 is TGCGCCAGCAGCCTCCGGGACAGTCTGAACACTGAAGCTTTCTTT. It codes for CASSLRDSLNTEAFF.